This TCR beta chain comes out of a study of blood T cell repertoires in COVID-19. Across the whole study: Sites in the United States, Italy and Spain provided acute and convalescent COVID-19 samples.

The Seattle site enrolled patients during active infection and followed them longitudinally. The authors' processing: The assay estimated nucleated cells by amplifying reference gene primers. Sequencing was performed with immunoSEQ multiplex PCR; in TCRdb, only in-frame clones are kept and a portion is missing. The V and J calls and clone size are taken from that table; D and trimming were inferred from the DNA. The sample consists of 200,000 or so clones, approximately 90% of them appearing once. Germline lookup yields CDR1 MNHEY and CDR2 SMNVEV (reference sequence). Trimming removed 0 bases from V and 0 bases from J, with 12 bases in between. This CDR3 comprises 16 residues.

Sequenced: peripheral blood. V is TRBV27 and J is TRBJ2-7; weak D call: TRBD1 (5 bases). The receptor was isolated from a man in his 60s with COVID-19, enrolled during active disease. CDR3 bases: TGTGCCAGCAGTTTATCGCAGGGAAGGAGCTCCTACGAGCAGTACTTC. Protein sequence: CASSLSQGRSSYEQYF.